A single sample is the source of the 32 T cell receptor beta chains below, sequenced in a study of shared clonotypes between healthy human individuals. Some clones are missing from TCRdb's copy, which holds only in-frame ones; the method was immunoSEQ multiplex PCR. Here the sample spans some 1.4 million clones, roughly 96% being singletons. Specimen: naive CD4+ T cells sorted from blood. Subset denoted: CD45RA+ positively selected. The receptors here all came from a man aged 25 to 40 in good health.

The chain employs TRBV19 and TRBJ2-6; the D is unclear. Germline-derived CDR1 and CDR2 are LNHDA and SQIVND (reference sequence). The CDR3 is 15 amino acids. Deletions cut 3 bases from V and 4 bases from J, with 10 bases between. CDR3 DNA: TGTGCCAGTAGTATTGCGGCGCGGGGGGCCAACGTCCTGACTTTC. It encodes CASSIAARGANVLTF.

The chain uses TRBV5-5 and TRBJ1-2; 11 nucleotides align to TRBD1. After removal of 5 bases from V and 6 bases from J, the junction contained 12 bases not matched to a gene. The CDR3 loop spans 16 amino acids. Germline V gene data show CDR1 as SGHKS and CDR2 as YYEKEE (reference sequence). CDR3 sequence: CASRTGQGDPLDGYTF. The CDR3 DNA sequence: TGTGCCAGCAGAACGGGACAGGGGGATCCCTTGGATGGCTACACCTTC.

The V and J genes are TRBV6-1 and TRBJ2-2; D may match TRBD1 or TRBD2 (5 bases each). V lost 4 bases and J lost 7, with 13 bases in between. Germline V lookup: CDR1 MNHNS, CDR2 SASEGT. This CDR3 has 14 residues. The CDR3 reads CASSVPKRGGELFF. DNA of the CDR3: TGTGCCAGCAGTGTCCCAAAGAGGGGCGGGGAGCTGTTTTTT.

V gene TRBV10-3 combines with J gene TRBJ1-1, with TRBD1 as a possible D gene (5 bases). The ends were cut back, 8 bases at V and 0 bases at J, with 31 bases in the middle. CDR1 is ENHRY and CDR2 is SYGVKD in the germline V gene. This CDR3 region has 20 residues. The DNA for the CDR3 is TGTGCCATCGCAGACTACGATTTTAGAGGGGCCAGGCCCCTGAACACTGAAGCTTTCTTT. This sequence encodes CAIADYDFRGARPLNTEAFF.

V usage is TRBV28 and J usage is TRBJ2-7, with 9 bases identical to TRBD2. The CDR3 has 14 residues. CDR1 and CDR2 (germline): MDHEN, SYDVKM. V dropped 7 bases and J dropped 5; count of bases not matched to a gene: 9. Written as DNA, the CDR3 is TGTGCCAGCAAAAGCGGGAGGTATCTTCACGAGCAGTACTTC. Its translation is CASKSGRYLHEQYF.

To note about this clone: A junction end diverges from the germline sequence, so it may reflect a read error. This chain uses TRBV9 with TRBJ1-2, with 8 bases identical to TRBD1. Germline-derived CDR1 and CDR2 are SGDLS and YYNGEE. The CDR3 runs to 14 residues. The CDR3 loop is CASTVGDRRYGYTF. The CDR3 bases are TGTGCCAGCACCGTAGGGGACAGGAGATATGGCTACACCTTC.

This clone was observed once. The J gene is TRBJ2-3, the V gene TRBV19; 10 nucleotides align to TRBD2. After removal of 4 bases from V and 0 bases from J, the junction contained 10 bases not matched to a gene. The germline V gene has CDR1 LNHDA and CDR2 SQIVND (reference sequence). This CDR3 contains 18 residues. The CDR3 loop reads CASSTAPLAGASTDTQYF. In nucleotides, the CDR3 is TGTGCCAGTAGTACCGCCCCCCTAGCGGGAGCGAGCACAGATACGCAGTATTTT.

This sequence joins TRBV18 and TRBJ2-7; maybe TRBD1 (7 bases). With 1 base removed from V and 0 bases from J, the gap between germline ends came to 16 bases. Germline lookup yields CDR1 KGHSH and CDR2 LQKENI. The length of the CDR3 is 17 residues. CDR3 DNA sequence: TGTGCCAGCTCACCACTGGGGGGACAGTCTAGCTCCTACGAGCAGTACTTC. This codes for CASSPLGGQSSSYEQYF.

V usage is TRBV7-9 and J usage is TRBJ2-2; D uncertain. V shed 2 bases and J shed 5 bases, with 6 bases lying between them. This CDR3 region has 13 residues. CDR1 SEHNR and CDR2 FQNEAQ come from the germline V gene (reference sequence). The CDR3 sequence: CASSLMVTGELFF. The CDR3 nucleotides are TGTGCCAGCAGCTTAATGGTGACCGGGGAGCTGTTTTTT.

The V and J genes are TRBV7-3 and TRBJ1-1; D perhaps matches TRBD1 (5 bases). This CDR3 spans 14 amino acids. Trimming removed 5 bases at V and 5 bases at J, with 15 bases between. The V gene's germline CDR1 is SGHTA and CDR2 FQGTGA. The CDR3 region is CASSNNRGGTEAFF. The DNA for the CDR3 is TGTGCCAGCAGCAATAATCGTGGGGGAACTGAAGCTTTCTTT.

V usage is TRBV4-2 and J usage is TRBJ1-5; no clear D gene. The CDR3 has 15 amino acids. V dropped 0 bases and J dropped 0 bases, with 6 bases sitting between them. CDR1 and CDR2 from the germline V gene are LGHNA and YNFKEQ. The CDR3 DNA sequence: TGTGCCAGCAGCCAAGACATCTATAGCAATCAGCCCCAGCATTTT. Protein product: CASSQDIYSNQPQHF.

The chain links TRBV13 to TRBJ2-5, with 12 nucleotides matching TRBD2. Germline trimming cut 6 bases from V and 5 bases from J; bases unmatched to any gene: 10. CDR3 length: 16 amino acids. Germline loops: CDR1 PRHDT, CDR2 FYEKMQ (reference sequence). The CDR3 DNA is TGTGCCAGCAGTTACCGGACTAGCGGGATTACGGAGACCCAGTACTTC. Its translation: CASSYRTSGITETQYF.

The chain employs TRBV18 and TRBJ1-1, with 7 bases identical to TRBD1. Germline loops: CDR1 KGHSH, CDR2 LQKENI. Trimming cost V 3 bases and J 4 bases; bases outside gene matches: 5. The CDR3 spans 14 residues. DNA for the CDR3: TGTGCCAGCTCACCCAGGGGGTTGGTCACTGAAGCTTTCTTT. As protein: CASSPRGLVTEAFF. Using reference TRBV18 and TRBJ1-1 for the parts outside the CDR3, the full variable domain is NAGVMQNPRHLVRRRGQEARLRCSPMKGHSHVYWYRQLPEEGLKFMVYLQKENIIDESGMPKERFSAEFPKEGPSILRIQQVVRGDSAAYFCASSPRGLVTEAFFGQGTRLTVV.

V gene TRBV27 combines with J gene TRBJ2-7; the D gene is possibly TRBD2 (5 bases). Germline-derived CDR1 and CDR2 are MNHEY and SMNVEV (reference sequence). The CDR3 is made up of 15 amino acids. Trimming removed 5 bases from V and 0 bases from J, with 14 bases in between. The CDR3: CASSPPDLSSYEQYF. The CDR3 DNA reads as TGTGCCAGCAGTCCTCCGGACTTGAGCTCCTACGAGCAGTACTTC.

This sequence joins TRBV5-1 and TRBJ2-7; TRBD2 aligns across 13 bases. Germline CDR1 is SGHRS and CDR2 is YFSETQ. The V gene end was trimmed by 4 bases and the J gene end by 6 bases; junction bases not matched to a gene: 4. The CDR3 runs to 14 residues. The CDR3 loop is CASSSGLAGVEQYF. The CDR3 DNA sequence: TGCGCCAGCAGCAGCGGACTAGCGGGAGTCGAGCAGTACTTC.

The J gene is TRBJ1-1, the V gene TRBV7-8; D might be TRBD1 (6 bases). Germline lookup yields CDR1 SGHVS and CDR2 FQNEAQ. The CDR3 is made up of 14 amino acids. V shed 2 bases and J shed 5 bases, with 12 bases lying between them. The CDR3 loop is CASSLRQGRTEAFF. CDR3 coding DNA: TGTGCCAGCAGCTTAAGGCAGGGGAGAACTGAAGCTTTCTTT.

The chain employs TRBV12-5 and TRBJ2-1; 7 bases agree with TRBD1. With V trimmed by 4 bases and J by 8 bases, 8 bases remained unmatched. From germline, CDR1 is LGHNT and CDR2 FRNRAP. This CDR3 contains 14 residues. CDR3 loop: CASGYGRQGDEQFF. The CDR3 nucleotides read TGTGCTAGTGGTTACGGGCGGCAGGGGGATGAGCAGTTCTTC.

CDR3 nucleotides: TGTGCCAGCAGGCAGCCGGGAAAGGGAGATAAGTTTGAGCAGTTCTTC. Translation gives CASRQPGKGDKFEQFF. The rearrangement uses TRBV11-2 and TRBJ2-1; a weak D match, TRBD2 (5 bases). This CDR3 contains 16 residues. The ends were cut back, 6 bases at V and 9 bases at J, with 24 bases in the middle. The V gene's germline CDR1 is SGHAT and CDR2 FQNNGV.

The chain uses TRBV7-6 and TRBJ1-1, with D unresolved. The V and J ends lost 2 bases and 7 bases respectively, with 14 bases between them. The CDR3 runs 14 residues. CDR1 and CDR2 (germline): SGHVS, FNYEAQ. The DNA for the CDR3 is TGTGCCAGCAGCTTAACAGAGGGATCTAGTGAAGCTTTCTTT. Protein sequence: CASSLTEGSSEAFF. Using reference TRBV7-6 and TRBJ1-1 for the parts outside the CDR3, the full variable domain is GAGVSQSPRYKVTKRGQDVALRCDPISGHVSLYWYRQALGQGPEFLTYFNYEAQQDKSGLPNDRFSAERPEGSISTLTIQRTEQRDSAMYRCASSLTEGSSEAFFGQGTRLTVV.

V usage is TRBV6-1 and J usage is TRBJ1-5; D is unclear. Trimming took 4 bases from V and 2 from J, leaving 15 bases between them. Germline lookup yields CDR1 MNHNS and CDR2 SASEGT. The CDR3 contains 16 residues. This CDR3 is CASSGSRVKGNQPQHF. In nucleotides, the CDR3 is TGTGCCAGCAGTGGTTCGAGGGTCAAAGGCAATCAGCCCCAGCATTTT.

Worth noting for this clone: Other DNA sequences in the same sample also yield this CDR3. The J gene is TRBJ2-3, the V gene TRBV6-6, with D maybe TRBD1 (6 bases). The CDR3 runs 14 residues. The V gene's germline CDR1 is MNHNY and CDR2 SVGAGI (reference sequence). Between the trimmed V and J ends, which lost 2 bases and 2 bases, there was a span of 8 bases. CDR3 DNA: TGTGCCAGCAGTTACGGACAGAACACAGATACGCAGTATTTT. Translating it yields CASSYGQNTDTQYF.

Turning to this clone: The sample carries other DNA sequences with the same CDR3. The V and J genes are TRBV5-1 and TRBJ2-7; TRBD2 agrees at 10 bases. CDR3 length: 14 amino acids. V gave up 4 bases and J gave up 4 bases; unmatched junction bases: 5. Germline V CDR1 and CDR2: SGHRS, YFSETQ. In DNA, the CDR3 is TGCGCCAGCAGCCAGAGGACTAGCGGTTACGAGCAGTACTTC. Its protein is CASSQRTSGYEQYF. The full variable domain, with the rest looked up from reference TRBV5-1 and TRBJ2-7, is KAGVTQTPRYLIKTRGQQVTLSCSPISGHRSVSWYQQTPGQGLQFLFEYFSETQRNKGNFPGRFSGRQFSNSRSEMNVSTLELGDSALYLCASSQRTSGYEQYFGPGTRLTVT.

V is TRBV5-6 and J is TRBJ2-7; D gene unclear. Germline V gene sequence: CDR1 SGHDT, CDR2 YYEEEE. The CDR3 covers 15 residues. Trimming cost V 3 bases and J 2 bases, with 15 bases left between them. This CDR3 reads CASSSLPDSTYEQYF. The CDR3 DNA is TGTGCCAGCAGCTCTTTACCAGACTCCACCTACGAGCAGTACTTC.

The gene calls are TRBV6-1 and TRBJ1-4; D gene unclear. Germline CDR1 reads MNHNS; CDR2 reads SASEGT. CDR3 length equals 15 residues. V was cut by 6 bases and J by 0 bases, with 11 bases left in between. This CDR3 is CASSEMGSTNEKLFF. CDR3 bases: TGTGCCAGCAGCGAAATGGGCTCAACTAATGAAAAACTGTTTTTT.

V gene TRBV9 combines with J gene TRBJ1-3; D may be TRBD1 (6 bases). Germline CDR1 is SGDLS and CDR2 is YYNGEE. Trimming removed 3 bases at V and 0 bases at J, with 13 bases between. The CDR3 spans 16 residues. CDR3 residues: CASSADFRGSGNTIYF. DNA for the CDR3: TGTGCCAGCAGCGCGGACTTCAGGGGCTCTGGAAACACCATATATTTT.

The chain has TRBV7-8 and TRBJ2-7, with TRBD2 identical over 7 bases. V was pared by 4 bases and J by 3 bases, with 6 bases of the junction left unmatched. There are 14 residues in the CDR3. The germline V gene encodes CDR1 SGHVS and CDR2 FQNEAQ. The chain's CDR3 is CASSSRTSIYEQYF. For the CDR3, the DNA is TGTGCCAGCAGCTCCCGGACTAGTATCTACGAGCAGTACTTC.

The gene calls are TRBV11-2 and TRBJ2-7; the D gene could be TRBD1 or TRBD2 (5 bases each). Looked up from germline, CDR1 is SGHAT and CDR2 is FQNNGV. This CDR3 has 16 amino acids. Deletions cut 4 bases from V and 1 base from J, with 17 bases between. CDR3 DNA sequence: TGTGCCAGCAGCTCCCTCTCCGGGACGGCTTCCTACGAGCAGTACTTC. It codes for CASSSLSGTASYEQYF.

The chain employs TRBV2 and TRBJ2-7; 10 bases line up with TRBD1. The V segment lost 7 bases and the J segment 3 bases; nucleotides outside the gene matches: 6. The CDR3 sequence is 14 residues long. The germline V gene has CDR1 SNHLY and CDR2 FYNNEI. The CDR3 reads CASTTDRGDYEQYF. The CDR3 DNA follows: TGTGCCAGCACTACGGACAGGGGGGACTACGAGCAGTACTTC.

In the case of this clone: Other DNA sequences in the sample encode the same CDR3. CDR3 in amino acids: CASSLAGGGYEQYF. Here the CDR3 DNA reads TGCGCCAGCAGCTTGGCGGGGGGAGGCTACGAGCAGTACTTC. The chain is built from TRBV5-1 and TRBJ2-7; 7 nucleotides line up with TRBD2. The CDR3 totals 14 residues. CDR1 and CDR2 (germline): SGHRS, YFSETQ. V was pared by 0 bases and J by 3 bases, with 3 bases of the junction left unmatched.

This chain connects TRBV5-5 to TRBJ1-2, with 9 bases aligning to TRBD1. Germline CDR1 SGHKS, CDR2 YYEKEE (reference sequence). This CDR3 has 18 amino acids. V lost 5 bases, J lost 0 bases, and 14 bases stayed unmatched. Here the CDR3 DNA reads TGTGCCAGCAGGCTATCTCTTGGACAGGGGAGGTCTAACTATGGCTACACCTTC. Encoded protein: CASRLSLGQGRSNYGYTF.

The chain is built from TRBV19 and TRBJ2-5, with D hard to call. V gave up 2 bases and J gave up 5 bases, with 15 bases separating them. Germline-derived CDR1 and CDR2 are LNHDA and SQIVND (reference sequence). The CDR3 loop spans 15 amino acids. In DNA form, the CDR3 reads TGTGCCAGTAGTATATCCGGGCCCAAAGGGGAGACCCAGTACTTC. Its translation is CASSISGPKGETQYF.

The genes are TRBV19 and TRBJ2-3, with D perhaps TRBD1 (5 bases). The CDR3 has 14 residues. Germline assignment: CDR1 LNHDA and CDR2 SQIVND (reference sequence). V gave up 6 bases and J gave up 1 base, with 11 bases separating them. The CDR3: CASRERRGTDTQYF. The CDR3 DNA reads TGTGCCAGTAGAGAACGCAGGGGCACAGATACGCAGTATTTT.